This T cell receptor beta chain was retrieved from a study of low-dose radiotherapy and immunotherapy resistance in tumors. There are many counts of this clonotype. Alpha and beta chains were covered, as first-strand cDNA relied on TRAV- and TRBV-specific primers. Using a constant-region primer together with a V-primer adapter, TCRs were subjected to about 18 PCR cycles of amplification. TCRdb itself ran the reads through MiXCR, one entry per CDR3 protein. Here the sample spans 75,000 to 95,000 distinct CDR3 sequences, 8% to 10% being singletons. Time point: before trial treatment. All of the donors were given nivolumab, ipilimumab, aspirin, low-dose cyclophosphamide and low-dose radiotherapy as part of RACIN, a single-arm trial. This TCR was recovered from a male donor with prostate cancer. This material consisted of PBMCs, taken before treatment.

CDR3 region: CASSVDGSQTGSPLHF. CDR3 DNA sequence: TGTGCCAGCAGCGTAGATGGCAGTCAGACCGGTTCACCCCTCCACTTT. The chain employs TRBV9 and TRBJ1-6; D unresolved. Germline CDR1 and CDR2: SGDLS and YYNGEE. Trimming cost V 0 bases and J 9 bases, with 16 bases left between them. The CDR3 totals 16 residues.